The 8 T cell receptor beta chains presented below share a single source sample, sequenced in a study of cytomegalovirus exposure and HLA in healthy donors. The primer mix had 60 Vbeta and 13 Jbeta primers. Here immunoSEQ multiplex PCR was the method, and the copy in TCRdb shows in-frame clones only, minus some. The sample table includes roughly 100,000 clones. The specimen sequenced was PBMCs. The receptors shown here come from a middle-aged man in good health and CMV-seronegative.

The rearrangement joins TRBV5-1 to TRBJ1-3; 8 bases fit TRBD1. This CDR3 has 19 residues. The germline V gene has CDR1 SGHRS and CDR2 YFSETQ. Trimming cost V 0 bases and J 3 bases; bases outside gene matches: 14. The CDR3 loop reads CASSLEGPRQGLGGNTIYF. The DNA of the CDR3 is TGCGCCAGCAGCTTGGAGGGGCCCCGACAGGGGCTGGGTGGAAACACCATATATTTT.

The CDR3 loop reads CASSLRGSETQYF. In nucleotides, the CDR3 is TGTGCCAGCAGCTTGAGAGGGTCGGAGACCCAGTACTTC. The chain joins TRBV5-4 to TRBJ2-5, with D perhaps matching TRBD2 (5 bases). From germline, CDR1 is SGHNT and CDR2 YYREEE (reference sequence). Trimming removed 1 base from V and 5 bases from J, with 9 bases in between. The CDR3 length is 13 residues.

The V call is TRBV4-3, the J call TRBJ2-7; possible D gene TRBD1, 5 bases. Trimming removed 0 bases at V and 6 bases at J, with 21 bases between. This CDR3 spans 17 amino acids. Per the germline V gene, CDR1 is LGHNA and CDR2 is YSLEER. CDR3: CASSQDPFGTGLSEQYF. CDR3 nucleotides: TGCGCCAGCAGCCAAGACCCCTTCGGCACAGGCCTAAGCGAGCAGTACTTC.

J is TRBJ1-5 and V is TRBV2, with 7 bases fitting TRBD1. Germline V gene data show CDR1 as SNHLY and CDR2 as FYNNEI. J gave up 2 bases and V 6 bases, and 7 bases lay outside the gene matches. CDR3 length: 15 amino acids. The CDR3, as DNA: TGTGCCAGCAGACCGGGGACAGCGGGCAATCAGCCCCAGCATTTT. This encodes CASRPGTAGNQPQHF.

The V and J genes are TRBV5-4 and TRBJ2-2; possibly TRBD2 for D (6 bases). Germline loops: CDR1 SGHNT, CDR2 YYREEE (reference sequence). V lost 4 bases and J lost 4, with 14 bases in between. This CDR3 spans 15 amino acids. The CDR3 loop is CASSLLGGLTGELFF. CDR3 coding DNA: TGTGCCAGCAGCCTCCTCGGGGGTCTCACCGGGGAGCTGTTTTTT.

The V and J genes are TRBV7-2 and TRBJ2-7, with a tentative D call TRBD1 (6 bases). Per germline, CDR1 SGHTA and CDR2 FQGNSA. The CDR3 covers 14 residues. V dropped 6 bases and J dropped 3 bases, with 15 bases sitting between them. The CDR3 spells CASSGERGNYEQYF. For the CDR3, the DNA is TGTGCCAGCAGTGGGGAAAGGGGGAACTACGAGCAGTACTTC.

J is TRBJ2-7 and V is TRBV4-3; 10 bases align to TRBD1. V shed 3 bases, J shed 4 bases, and the junction held 3 bases outside the gene matches. This CDR3 is 14 amino acids long. Germline CDR1 is LGHNA and CDR2 is YSLEER. For the CDR3, the DNA is TGCGCCAGCAGCCACGGGACAGGGGAGTACGAGCAGTACTTC. Translated, it gives CASSHGTGEYEQYF.

The chain is built from TRBV5-1 and TRBJ2-7; TRBD2 matches 11 bases. The CDR3 consists of 16 residues. V was pared by 3 bases and J by 3 bases, with 8 bases of the junction left unmatched. Germline lookup yields CDR1 SGHRS and CDR2 YFSETQ. The CDR3 DNA reads TGCGCCAGCAGCTCCGGCAAAACTAGCGGGAGCTACGAGCAGTACTTC. This gives the protein CASSSGKTSGSYEQYF.